This T cell receptor (beta chain) was obtained from a study of shared clonotypes between healthy human individuals. Study-wide background: The people who gave samples were a couple of women and three men aged 18 to 49.

The germline V gene has CDR1 GTSNPN and CDR2 SVGIG (reference sequence). CDR3 length equals 14 residues. V was shortened by 2 bases and J by 2 bases, with 9 bases between the two germline ends. Donation came from healthy HIV-negative adults that had no recent acute infections or vaccinations. Produced via immunoSEQ multiplex PCR; TCRdb's table is partial and in-frame only. The sample shows hundreds of thousands of clones, around 78% of them seen only once. This clone was found many times. The clonotype was recovered from a woman between 40 and 55 years old in good health. Some clones in this sample may be carry-over from other donors' samples. J is TRBJ1-4 and V is TRBV30; D ambiguous. Sequencing was performed on PBMCs. DNA for the CDR3: TGTGCCTGGAGTCCCCTGGGGACTAATGAAAAACTGTTTTTT. Translating it yields CAWSPLGTNEKLFF. Supplemented by reference TRBV30 and TRBJ1-4, the full variable domain reads SQTIHQWPATLVQPVGSPLSLECTVEGTSNPNLYWYRQAAGRGLQLLFYSVGIGQISSEVPQNLSASRPQDRQFILSSKKLLLSDSGFYLCAWSPLGTNEKLFFGSGTQLSVL.